The 6 T cell receptor beta chains reported below all come from one sample, sequenced in a study of blood T cell repertoires in COVID-19. TCRdb keeps only in-frame clones here, not all; method: immunoSEQ multiplex PCR. The sample contains tens of thousands of clones, 75% to 90% of which appear only once. Sequencing input: peripheral blood. These TCRs come from a woman between 65 and 79 years old with acute or convalescent COVID-19.

The chain employs TRBV19 and TRBJ1-1, with 11 bases lining up with TRBD1. The CDR3 extends over 18 amino acids. The junction had 10 bases not matched to a gene; V was cut back by 3 bases and J by 1 base. CDR1 and CDR2 from the germline V gene are LNHDA and SQIVND (reference sequence). The CDR3 reads CASSMRDRGVNRNTEAFF. The CDR3 DNA follows: TGTGCCAGTAGTATGAGGGACAGGGGGGTTAACCGGAACACTGAAGCTTTCTTT.

The chain is built from TRBV6-1 and TRBJ1-2, with D possibly being TRBD1 (6 bases). This CDR3 is 12 amino acids long. V lost 6 bases and J 8 bases, leaving 13 bases between the germline ends. Germline CDR1 and CDR2: MNHNS and SASEGT. CDR3: CASRDRDKGYTF. The CDR3 DNA follows: TGTGCCAGCAGGGACCGGGACAAAGGCTACACCTTC.

This chain joins TRBV29-1 and TRBJ2-1; D is possibly TRBD2 (5 bases). From germline, CDR1 is SQVTM and CDR2 ANQGSEA. V was cut by 5 bases and J by 8 bases, with 16 bases left in between. The CDR3 sequence is 13 residues long. CDR3 sequence (DNA): TGCAGCGTTCCCACGGTAGGGCGGGATGAGCAGTTCTTC. As protein: CSVPTVGRDEQFF.

The chain is built from TRBV6-5 and TRBJ1-2; 9 positions match TRBD1. CDR3 size: 11 residues. Trimming at V came to 9 bases and at J to 7 bases, leaving 3 bases not matched to a gene. Per germline, CDR1 MNHEY and CDR2 SVGAGI. CDR3 sequence reads: CASTGGRGYTF. CDR3 bases: TGTGCCAGTACAGGGGGCCGTGGCTACACCTTC.

The chain has TRBV7-9 and TRBJ1-2; 8 nucleotides match TRBD1. Germline CDR1 reads SEHNR; CDR2 reads FQNEAQ (reference sequence). There are 15 residues in the CDR3. V gave up 0 bases and J gave up 4 bases; unmatched junction bases: 4. The CDR3 reads CASSLAGQGSYGYTF. Written as DNA, the CDR3 is TGTGCCAGCAGCTTAGCTGGACAGGGAAGCTATGGCTACACCTTC.

This chain joins TRBV29-1 and TRBJ1-2; TRBD1 agrees at 11 bases. CDR1 is SQVTM and CDR2 is ANQGSEA in the germline V gene. The junction had 1 base not matched to a gene; V was cut back by 3 bases and J by 4 bases. The CDR3 runs 13 residues. As DNA, the CDR3 is TGCAGCGTTGATGGGACAGGGGGCTATGGCTACACCTTC. This encodes CSVDGTGGYGYTF.